These 23 T cell receptor beta chains share one sample of origin, sequenced in a study of neurological immune-mediated disorders (dated by TCRdb to between 2017 and 2020). Library preparation used 5' RACE. TCRdb records Illumina HiSeq 2500 as the sequencer. TCRdb reanalyzed the raw reads on its own, using fastp at Q25 for trimming and MiXCR for clone calling, and kept in-frame beta chains. When rows share a CDR3 protein, they turn into one entry using the most common DNA and genes. Recorded for this sample are 75,000 to 95,000 distinct CDR3 sequences; roughly 17% of them occurred a single time. The top ten constitute roughly 15% of the sample. Sequenced: PBMCs. These receptors all stem from a woman aged 40 to 49 in good health.

This clonotype has a count of ten or more. The V and J genes are TRBV7-9 and TRBJ1-2; D ambiguous. The germline V gene encodes CDR1 SEHNR and CDR2 FQNEAQ (reference sequence). The CDR3 length is 14 residues. V was cut by 1 base and J by 8 bases, with 14 bases left in between. CDR3 protein: CASSLDDSGRGYTF. The CDR3 DNA reads TGTGCCAGCAGCTTAGATGACTCGGGTCGGGGCTACACCTTC.

This clonotype was counted many times. The rearrangement joins TRBV10-3 to TRBJ1-1; 7 bases map to TRBD1. After removal of 2 bases from V and 9 bases from J, the junction contained 6 bases not matched to a gene. Germline CDR1 and CDR2: ENHRY and SYGVKD. The CDR3 covers 13 residues. The CDR3 DNA reads TGTGCCATCAGTGAGGGAGGGGGCCAAAAAGCTTTCTTT. Protein: CAISEGGGQKAFF.

This clonotype was counted at least ten times. CDR3 protein: CASSDKTGGETDTQYF. CDR3 coding DNA: TGTGCCAGCAGTGACAAGACAGGGGGCGAGACAGATACGCAGTATTTT. The chain joins TRBV12-3 or TRBV12-4 to TRBJ2-3; the match to TRBD1 covers 10 bases. V lost 5 bases, J lost 3 bases, and 8 bases stayed unmatched. This CDR3 is built from 16 residues.

There are many counts of this clonotype. This chain links TRBV11-2 with TRBJ2-7; perhaps TRBD2 as D (5 bases). The germline gives CDR1 SGHAT, CDR2 FQNNGV. Trimming removed 0 bases from V and 3 bases from J, with 15 bases in between. This CDR3 contains 16 residues. The DNA of the CDR3 is TGTGCCAGCAGCTTAGAGAGAGGGCCGGGGAACTACGAGCAGTACTTC. It encodes CASSLERGPGNYEQYF.

The chain is built from TRBV7-2 and TRBJ2-1; perhaps TRBD2 as D (6 bases). The V end lost 1 base, the J end lost 4 bases, and 14 bases lay between the germline ends. The germline V gene has CDR1 SGHTA and CDR2 FQGNSA. CDR3 length equals 16 residues. The CDR3 is CASSLGRGIRYNEQFF. In nucleotides, the CDR3 is TGTGCCAGCAGCTTAGGACGGGGGATTCGATACAATGAGCAGTTCTTC. The entire variable domain, with the rest obtained from reference TRBV7-2 and TRBJ2-1, is as follows: GAGVSQSPSNKVTEKGKDVELRCDPISGHTALYWYRQSLGQGLEFLIYFQGNSAPDKSGLPSDRFSAERTGGSVSTLTIQRTQQEDSAVYLCASSLGRGIRYNEQFFGPGTRLTVL.

This clonotype has only a few counts. The CDR3 DNA reads TGTGCCAGCAGTCTTTCAGGTTACACTGAAGCTTTCTTT. It specifies CASSLSGYTEAFF. The chain couples TRBV6-2 or TRBV6-3 to TRBJ1-1, with D uncertain. The CDR3 totals 13 residues. Germline V CDR1 and CDR2: MNHEY, SVGEGT. Trimming removed 5 bases at V and 3 bases at J, with 10 bases between.

The J gene is TRBJ2-1, the V gene TRBV5-1; a possible D gene is TRBD1 (5 bases). V shed 0 bases and J shed 8 bases, with 15 bases lying between them. The germline gives CDR1 SGHRS, CDR2 YFSETQ. This CDR3 contains 15 residues. This CDR3 reads CASSLGQGILDEQFF. The CDR3 coding sequence is TGCGCCAGCAGCTTGGGTCAGGGTATTCTCGATGAGCAGTTCTTC.

This clonotype was recorded at least ten times. The rearrangement links TRBV7-2 to TRBJ2-7, with 9 bases fitting TRBD2. Germline CDR1 SGHTA, CDR2 FQGNSA. J was trimmed by 4 bases and V by 5 bases; bases with no gene match: 9. The CDR3 runs to 15 residues. This CDR3 reads CASSPIAGAQYEQYF. The CDR3 region has the DNA TGTGCCAGCAGCCCAATAGCGGGGGCCCAATACGAGCAGTACTTC. The full variable domain, in which reference TRBV7-2 and TRBJ2-7 provide the parts outside the CDR3, is GAGVSQSPSNKVTEKGKDVELRCDPISGHTALYWYRQSLGQGLEFLIYFQGNSAPDKSGLPSDRFSAERTGGSVSTLTIQRTQQEDSAVYLCASSPIAGAQYEQYFGPGTRLTVT.

Many counts were recorded for this clonotype. J is TRBJ1-1 and V is TRBV5-1, with 7 bases identical to TRBD1. V was pared by 2 bases and J by 0 bases, with 4 bases of the junction left unmatched. Germline V gene data show CDR1 as SGHRS and CDR2 as YFSETQ. The CDR3 length is 15 residues. The chain's CDR3 is CASSLRDSMNTEAFF. CDR3 sequence (DNA): TGCGCCAGCAGCTTACGGGACAGTATGAACACTGAAGCTTTCTTT.

Worth noting for this clonotype: This sequence may be a read error, since a much larger clone differs from it by one base. This chain links TRBV7-3 with TRBJ2-3; 9 positions match TRBD1. The CDR3 loop spans 14 amino acids. From germline, CDR1 is SGHTA and CDR2 FQGTGA. This CDR3 reads CANSGTGSADTQYF. The CDR3 DNA sequence: TGTGCCAACAGCGGGACAGGGAGCGCAGATACGCAGTATTTT.

In its sample, this clonotype was seen many times. The V and J genes are TRBV5-1 and TRBJ2-6, with 7 nucleotides matching TRBD1. The length of the CDR3 is 16 residues. CDR1 is SGHRS, CDR2 YFSETQ, per germline. After removal of 4 bases from V and 2 bases from J, the junction contained 6 bases not matched to a gene. CDR3 in amino acids: CASSERTGPGANVLTF. The CDR3 nucleotides are TGCGCCAGCAGCGAAAGGACAGGACCTGGGGCCAACGTCCTGACTTTC.

This clonotype came up many times. The rearrangement joins TRBV6-5 to TRBJ2-5; D remains unclear. CDR1 and CDR2 (germline): MNHEY, SVGAGI. This CDR3 contains 13 residues. The V gene lost 5 bases and the J gene lost 9 bases, with 16 bases spanning the gap. The CDR3 DNA reads TGTGCCAGCAGTCCTCCCGGCCCCTCGGCCCAGTACTTC. Its protein product is CASSPPGPSAQYF.

This clonotype appeared many times. V usage is TRBV7-2 and J usage is TRBJ2-3; no clear D. There are 16 residues in the CDR3. Trimming took 1 base from V and 2 from J, leaving 13 bases between them. The germline gives CDR1 SGHTA, CDR2 FQGNSA. The CDR3 DNA reads TGTGCCAGCAGCTTAGTCTTGCCCCCGTTCACAGATACGCAGTATTTT. It encodes CASSLVLPPFTDTQYF. The entire variable domain, with the rest obtained from reference TRBV7-2 and TRBJ2-3, is as follows: GAGVSQSPSNKVTEKGKDVELRCDPISGHTALYWYRQSLGQGLEFLIYFQGNSAPDKSGLPSDRFSAERTGGSVSTLTIQRTQQEDSAVYLCASSLVLPPFTDTQYFGPGTRLTVL.

At least ten counts were recorded for this clonotype. The J gene is TRBJ2-7, the V gene TRBV5-1; no definite D call. Germline V CDR1 and CDR2: SGHRS, YFSETQ. Deletions cut 1 base from V and 6 bases from J, with 11 bases between. This CDR3 is 13 amino acids long. This CDR3 reads CASSLRGSSEQYF. The CDR3 DNA reads TGCGCCAGCAGCTTGAGAGGTAGCTCCGAGCAGTACTTC.

This clonotype was observed many times. The chain uses TRBV10-3 and TRBJ1-2; 7 bases agree with TRBD1. The length of the CDR3 is 13 residues. The V gene end was trimmed by 10 bases and the J gene end by 8 bases; junction bases not matched to a gene: 13. The V gene's germline CDR1 is ENHRY and CDR2 SYGVKD. CDR3 in amino acids: CATSTGEAEGYTF. The CDR3 nucleotides are TGTGCCACTTCTACAGGGGAGGCGGAGGGCTACACCTTC.

J is TRBJ1-1 and V is TRBV14, with TRBD1 matching over 8 bases. Germline CDR1 is SGHDN and CDR2 is FVKESK. The CDR3 consists of 16 residues. Trimming removed 1 base from V and 3 bases from J; junction bases left unmatched: 7. As DNA, the CDR3 is TGTGCCAGCAGCCAAGCTCAGGGGGCAGTGGACACTGAAGCTTTCTTT. It specifies CASSQAQGAVDTEAFF.

This clonotype was recorded at least ten times. The rearrangement links TRBV12-3 or TRBV12-4 to TRBJ2-1; perhaps TRBD1 as D (5 bases). This CDR3 contains 16 residues. The V gene lost 6 bases and the J gene lost 0 bases, with 15 bases spanning the gap. CDR3 region: CASRAVGQGSYNEQFF. The CDR3, as DNA: TGTGCCAGCAGGGCCGTAGGGCAGGGCTCCTACAATGAGCAGTTCTTC.

There are many counts of this clonotype. V is TRBV5-1 and J is TRBJ2-5; D is unclear. CDR3 length equals 13 residues. V lost 4 bases and J lost 8, with 15 bases in between. Germline V lookup: CDR1 SGHRS, CDR2 YFSETQ. The CDR3 DNA is TGCGCCAGCAGCCCCCCTATGGGGAATACCCAGTACTTC. As protein: CASSPPMGNTQYF.

This chain connects TRBV19 to TRBJ2-2, with D hard to call. Trimming took 5 bases from V and 6 from J, leaving 7 bases between them. Germline CDR1 and CDR2: LNHDA and SQIVND (reference sequence). The CDR3 is made up of 12 amino acids. The CDR3 here is CASSFGPGELFF. As DNA, the CDR3 is TGTGCCAGTAGTTTCGGACCCGGGGAGCTGTTTTTT.

This clonotype appeared many times. This chain joins TRBV20-1 and TRBJ2-7; 7 bases fit TRBD1. The ends lost 5 bases at V and 7 bases at J; junction bases unmatched: 11. Germline V gives CDR1 DFQATT, CDR2 SNEGSKA (reference sequence). The CDR3 length is 13 residues. As DNA, the CDR3 is TGCAGTGCTCTTTCTTCCGGGACAGAAGAGCAGTACTTC. This sequence encodes CSALSSGTEEQYF.

As for this clonotype: This may stem from a read error, because a much larger clone lies one nucleotide away. The gene calls are TRBV4-1 and TRBJ2-6, with D possibly matching TRBD1 (5 bases). Germline CDR1 is MGHRA and CDR2 is YSYEKL. CDR3 length equals 17 residues. The CDR3 is CASSQGDRISGSNVLTF. CDR3 sequence (DNA): TGCGCCAGCAGCCAAGGCGACAGAATTTCTGGGTCCAACGTCCTGACTTTC.

This clonotype was picked up many times. In DNA form, the CDR3 reads TGTGCCAGCAGAACCATGACAGGGCAAGCTTTCTTT. Amino acid sequence: CASRTMTGQAFF. This sequence joins TRBV12-3 or TRBV12-4 and TRBJ1-1; 7 nucleotides match TRBD1. CDR3 size: 12 residues. After removal of 6 bases from V and 9 bases from J, the junction contained 7 bases not matched to a gene.

This clonotype was seen repeatedly, ten times or more. The rearrangement joins TRBV18 to TRBJ2-3; 8 nucleotides agree with TRBD2. Germline CDR1 reads KGHSH; CDR2 reads LQKENI. V was pared by 0 bases and J by 3 bases, with 2 bases of the junction left unmatched. The CDR3 covers 15 residues. CDR3 nucleotide sequence: TGTGCCAGCTCACCACCAGCGGGGGCGACAGATACGCAGTATTTT. It is translated as CASSPPAGATDTQYF.